The present TCR beta chain was sequenced within a study of blood T cell repertoires in COVID-19. A COVID-19 case had been met by exposed participants during the 2 weeks before study entry. Germline assignment: CDR1 LNHDA and CDR2 SQIVND (reference sequence). The CDR3 consists of 16 residues. The V and J ends lost 7 bases and 1 base respectively, with 19 bases between them. The repertoire was sequenced with immunoSEQ multiplex PCR; TCRdb's copy has only in-frame clones and lacks some. The table records under 450,000 clones, about nine tenths of them present only once. The sequence derives from a woman aged 40 to 55 who had been exposed to COVID-19. The rearrangement joins TRBV19 to TRBJ1-1, with D perhaps TRBD1 (6 bases). Sequencing was done on a sample of PBMCs or T cells enriched from blood (not recorded which). The CDR3 sequence is CASIPSPGAWNTEAFF. The CDR3 bases are TGTGCCAGTATCCCGTCCCCAGGGGCTTGGAACACTGAAGCTTTCTTT.